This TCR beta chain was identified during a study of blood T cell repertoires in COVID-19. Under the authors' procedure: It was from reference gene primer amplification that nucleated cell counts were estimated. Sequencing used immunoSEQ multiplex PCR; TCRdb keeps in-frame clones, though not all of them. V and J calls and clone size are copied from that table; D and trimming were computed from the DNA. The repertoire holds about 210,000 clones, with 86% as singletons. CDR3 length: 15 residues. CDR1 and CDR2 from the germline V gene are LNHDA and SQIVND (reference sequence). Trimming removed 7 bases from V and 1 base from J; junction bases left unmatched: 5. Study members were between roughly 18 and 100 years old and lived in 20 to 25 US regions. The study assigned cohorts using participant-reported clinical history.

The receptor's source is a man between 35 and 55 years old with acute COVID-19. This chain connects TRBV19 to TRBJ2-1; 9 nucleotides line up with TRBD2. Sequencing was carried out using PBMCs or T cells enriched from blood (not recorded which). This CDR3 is CASKLAGSSYNEQFF. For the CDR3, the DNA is TGTGCCAGTAAGCTAGCGGGGAGTTCCTACAATGAGCAGTTCTTC.